The TCR beta chain under discussion was sequenced for a study of early T cells in non-severe SARS-CoV-2 infection. About the research overall: Bulk RNA isolated from unsorted whole blood underwent sequencing; chains were not paired.

Individual cDNA molecules were tagged with unique molecular identifiers. TCRdb redid the calling of the 5' RACE reads with MiXCR, one entry per CDR3 protein. The sample has approximately 80,000 distinct CDR3 sequences; roughly 12% are singletons. This clonotype was seen only a few times. This clonotype originated in an adult who was a healthcare worker with PCR-confirmed SARS-CoV-2 infection or an uninfected control (not recorded which). The specimen sequenced was whole blood.

CDR3 nucleotides: TGTGCCAGCAGATCCAGACAGGGGGCCAGCAATCAGCCCCAGCATTTT. Encoded protein: CASRSRQGASNQPQHF. This chain links TRBV28 with TRBJ1-5; 10 nucleotides match TRBD1. Germline trimming cut 6 bases from V and 1 base from J; bases unmatched to any gene: 6. Germline V lookup: CDR1 MDHEN, CDR2 SYDVKM. This CDR3 comprises 16 residues.